These 27 T cell receptor beta chains share one sample of origin, sequenced in a study of shared clonotypes between healthy human individuals. The method was immunoSEQ multiplex PCR; TCRdb's version includes in-frame clones alone and lacks a portion of them. This sample has around 500,000 clones, with about 82% found just once. The sequenced sample consisted of PBMCs. These receptors were obtained from a woman in her thirties or forties in good health. Some clones in this sample may be carry-over from other donors' samples.

The J gene is TRBJ2-1, the V gene TRBV27; 9 bases fit TRBD2. This CDR3 spans 16 amino acids. Per the germline V gene, CDR1 is MNHEY and CDR2 is SMNVEV (reference sequence). V lost 6 bases to trimming and J lost 6 bases; unmatched junction nucleotides: 12. CDR3 loop: CASRSTGLAGINEQFF. DNA of the CDR3: TGTGCCAGCAGATCGACCGGTCTAGCGGGGATCAATGAGCAGTTCTTC.

CDR3 amino acids: CASSEKGIGTDTQYF. As DNA, the CDR3 is TGTGCCAGCAGTGAAAAAGGAATCGGCACAGATACGCAGTATTTT. This rearrangement joins TRBV6-1 to TRBJ2-3; no clear D gene. The V and J ends lost 2 bases and 1 base respectively, with 10 bases between them. The CDR3 totals 15 residues. Looked up from germline, CDR1 is MNHNS and CDR2 is SASEGT.

Regarding this clone: Mismatch with germline at one junction end may stem from a read error. The chain uses TRBV5-1 and TRBJ2-3; 8 bases match TRBD2. Germline loops: CDR1 SGHRS, CDR2 YFSETQ. The CDR3 consists of 15 residues. The CDR3, as DNA: TGCGCCAGCAGCTGGGGCGGGAGGTACACAAATACGCAGTATTTT. This codes for CASSWGGRYTNTQYF.

This rearrangement joins TRBV27 to TRBJ2-5; TRBD2 is a possible D gene (5 bases). The DNA end is more similar to TRBJ2-7, so the J call may be wrong. In germline, CDR1 is MNHEY, CDR2 SMNVEV (reference sequence). There are 15 residues in the CDR3. The CDR3 reads CASSPRTFGMGEQYF. The DNA for the CDR3 is TGTGCCAGCAGTCCCCGGACCTTCGGGATGGGCGAGCAGTACTTC.

A remark on this clone: The likely explanation is a read error, given a far larger clone one base away. The same CDR3 can be traced to other DNA sequences in this sample. The J gene is TRBJ1-1, the V gene TRBV30; the D gene is possibly TRBD1 (5 bases). The CDR3 consists of 16 residues. Germline CDR1 and CDR2: GTSNPN and SVGIG (reference sequence). CDR3 nucleotides: TGTGCCTGGAGTAATTCCAGGGTTAGGCCGAACACTGAAGCTTTCTTC. Translated: CAWSNSRVRPNTEAFF.

The chain links TRBV4-1 to TRBJ2-1; 9 positions agree with TRBD2. The CDR3 extends over 15 amino acids. V gave up 4 bases and J gave up 0 bases; unmatched junction bases: 1. In germline, CDR1 is MGHRA, CDR2 YSYEKL. In DNA form, the CDR3 reads TGCGCCAGCAGCCCACTAGCGGGCTCCTACAATGAGCAGTTCTTC. Its protein is CASSPLAGSYNEQFF.

The rearrangement links TRBV5-1 to TRBJ2-2; no firm D call. This CDR3 is 17 amino acids long. V lost 1 base to trimming and J lost 2 bases, with 15 bases between them. Germline assignment: CDR1 SGHRS and CDR2 YFSETQ. For the CDR3, the DNA is TGCGCCAGCAGCTTGAGGGCGCGAACTAATAACACCGGGGAGCTGTTTTTT. It codes for CASSLRARTNNTGELFF. Full variable domain (missing parts from reference TRBV5-1 and TRBJ2-2): KAGVTQTPRYLIKTRGQQVTLSCSPISGHRSVSWYQQTPGQGLQFLFEYFSETQRNKGNFPGRFSGRQFSNSRSEMNVSTLELGDSALYLCASSLRARTNNTGELFFGEGSRLTVL.

V and J are TRBV28 and TRBJ1-1; 12 bases fit TRBD1. Germline V gene sequence: CDR1 MDHEN, CDR2 SYDVKM. The ends lost 5 bases at V and 10 bases at J; junction bases unmatched: 8. The CDR3 contains 14 residues. CDR3 region: CASSPRDRGPTAFF. Written as DNA, the CDR3 is TGTGCCAGCAGTCCCCGGGACAGGGGGCCCACAGCTTTCTTT.

The chain couples TRBV10-3 to TRBJ1-2; unclear D gene. CDR3 length: 16 amino acids. The ends were cut back, 4 bases at V and 1 base at J, with 16 bases in the middle. Per germline, CDR1 ENHRY and CDR2 SYGVKD. The CDR3 nucleotides read TGTGCCATCAGTGGTGGTTCGGCGCAAATTAACTATGGCTACACCTTC. This sequence encodes CAISGGSAQINYGYTF.

This clone was observed a handful of times. The chain couples TRBV5-1 to TRBJ2-7, with TRBD1 as a possible D gene (6 bases). The CDR3 extends over 12 amino acids. Looked up from germline, CDR1 is SGHRS and CDR2 is YFSETQ. The V end lost 4 bases, the J end lost 5 bases, and 10 bases lay between the germline ends. The CDR3 DNA sequence: TGCGCCAGCAGCGAACAGGGCCACGAGCAGTACTTC. Translating it yields CASSEQGHEQYF.

This chain joins TRBV7-9 and TRBJ2-7, with D uncertain. Per the germline V gene, CDR1 is SEHNR and CDR2 is FQNEAQ (reference sequence). V was cut by 3 bases and J by 2 bases, with 11 bases left in between. The CDR3 sequence is 14 residues long. The chain's CDR3 is CASSFGGRPYEQYF. CDR3 bases: TGTGCCAGCAGCTTCGGCGGCAGACCCTACGAGCAGTACTTC.

The rearrangement joins TRBV4-1 to TRBJ1-1; the match to TRBD1 covers 9 bases. The CDR3 is 15 residues long. After removal of 3 bases from V and 4 bases from J, the junction contained 6 bases not matched to a gene. The germline CDR1 and CDR2 sequences are MGHRA and YSYEKL. CDR3 residues: CASSHQGQGRTEAFF. Here the CDR3 DNA reads TGCGCCAGCAGCCACCAGGGACAGGGCCGCACTGAAGCTTTCTTT.

The chain couples TRBV6-6 to TRBJ2-2; 8 nucleotides agree with TRBD2. This CDR3 is built from 13 residues. V shed 4 bases, J shed 8 bases, and the junction held 3 bases outside the gene matches. CDR1 and CDR2 from the germline V gene are MNHNY and SVGAGI (reference sequence). The CDR3 sequence: CASSFRGRGELFF. CDR3 in DNA: TGTGCCAGCAGTTTCCGCGGGAGGGGGGAGCTGTTTTTT.

In its sample, this clone was seen a few times. The V call is TRBV4-2, the J call TRBJ2-7; D is undetermined. Germline CDR1 reads LGHNA; CDR2 reads YNFKEQ. The CDR3 contains 15 residues. With 0 bases removed from V and 0 bases from J, the gap between germline ends came to 9 bases. The CDR3 loop reads CASSQDRGYSYEQYF. CDR3 nucleotides: TGTGCCAGCAGCCAAGATCGAGGCTACTCCTACGAGCAGTACTTC.

The CDR3 sequence: CAISESGYQETQYF. CDR3 DNA sequence: TGTGCCATCAGTGAGTCAGGGTACCAAGAGACCCAGTACTTC. The genes are TRBV10-3 and TRBJ2-5; no definite D call. Trimming shortened V by 0 bases and J by 0 bases, and 5 bases separated the two germline ends. The CDR3 length is 14 residues. Looked up from germline, CDR1 is ENHRY and CDR2 is SYGVKD.

Turning to this clone: Given a much more abundant clone one base away, this may be a read error. Within the sample, other DNA sequences also encode this same CDR3. The V gene is TRBV30, the J gene TRBJ2-5; D uncertain. V gave up 4 bases and J gave up 2 bases, with 5 bases separating them. CDR1 is GTSNPN, CDR2 SVGIG, per germline (reference sequence). The CDR3 covers 11 residues. In nucleotides, the CDR3 is TGTGCCTGGACGCCTCAAGAGACCCAGTACTTC. It translates to CAWTPQETQYF. Complete variable domain (other parts from reference TRBV30 and TRBJ2-5): SQTIHQWPATLVQPVGSPLSLECTVEGTSNPNLYWYRQAAGRGLQLLFYSVGIGQISSEVPQNLSASRPQDRQFILSSKKLLLSDSGFYLCAWTPQETQYFGPGTRLLVL.

The chain couples TRBV7-9 to TRBJ2-1; no clear D. Looked up from germline, CDR1 is SEHNR and CDR2 is FQNEAQ (reference sequence). V was shortened by 5 bases and J by 8 bases, with 7 bases between the two germline ends. The CDR3 loop spans 11 amino acids. The CDR3 DNA is TGTGCCAGCAGCGCAGACTATGAGCAGTTCTTC. Amino acid sequence: CASSADYEQFF.

This chain joins TRBV10-1 and TRBJ2-3; D not certain. The germline V gene has CDR1 WNHNN and CDR2 SYGVQD (reference sequence). V was shortened by 2 bases and J by 2 bases, with 5 bases between the two germline ends. CDR3 length equals 13 residues. The CDR3 coding sequence is TGCGCCAGCAGTGAGCCGCCCACAGATACGCAGTATTTT. Its protein product is CASSEPPTDTQYF.

This clone was seen more than once but under ten times. The chain joins TRBV6-1 to TRBJ2-7; D unclear. V gave up 5 bases and J gave up 2 bases, with 16 bases separating them. CDR1 MNHNS and CDR2 SASEGT come from the germline V gene. The CDR3 runs to 15 residues. The CDR3 loop reads CASSFLRYSPYEQYF. The CDR3 coding sequence is TGTGCCAGCAGTTTCCTCCGCTACTCACCCTACGAGCAGTACTTC.

This chain links TRBV7-2 with TRBJ2-7, with a possible D match to TRBD2 (5 bases). Trimming took 0 bases from V and 6 from J, leaving 18 bases between them. Looked up from germline, CDR1 is SGHTA and CDR2 is FQGNSA. This CDR3 is built from 16 residues. The CDR3 protein is CASSLAAQPPGGEQYF. CDR3 DNA: TGTGCCAGCAGCTTAGCTGCTCAGCCCCCCGGAGGCGAGCAGTACTTC.

The sample holds one count of this clone. This clone may be a read error of a much larger clone one base away. The rearrangement links TRBV27 to TRBJ1-1; tentative D call: TRBD1 (5 bases). This CDR3 region has 15 residues. The germline V and J ends were trimmed by 5 bases and 3 bases, with 16 bases remaining between them. Germline V gene lookup returns CDR1 MNHEY and CDR2 SMNVEV (reference sequence). For the CDR3, the DNA is TGTGCCAGCAGTCCTCAGGGCAGGCGCTACACTGAAGCTTTCTTT. It yields the protein CASSPQGRRYTEAFF.

This CDR3 is CASSSSQGTEAFF. The CDR3 nucleotides are TGTGCCAGCAGCTCATCACAGGGCACTGAAGCTTTCTTT. The chain is built from TRBV5-8 and TRBJ1-1; TRBD1 might be the D (6 bases). Germline CDR1 and CDR2: SGHTS and YDEGEE. The CDR3 contains 13 residues. The ends were cut back, 3 bases at V and 4 bases at J, with 10 bases in the middle.

The chain combines TRBV11-2 with TRBJ2-5, with TRBD1 identical over 8 bases. The CDR3 runs to 15 residues. CDR1 SGHAT and CDR2 FQNNGV come from the germline V gene. The trim removed 5 bases at V and 7 bases at J, leaving 12 bases unmatched. CDR3 DNA sequence: TGTGCCAGCAGCCAAGGCCCGACAGGGGTGGGGACCCAGTACTTC. It codes for CASSQGPTGVGTQYF.

This chain connects TRBV5-4 to TRBJ2-7; 10 bases agree with TRBD1. Germline CDR1 and CDR2: SGHNT and YYREEE (reference sequence). This CDR3 is 18 amino acids long. V gave up 4 bases and J gave up 6 bases; unmatched junction bases: 19. The CDR3 region has the DNA TGTGCCAGCAGCCCGCGCCGGGACAGGGGCCACCGGCTCTTCGAGCAGTACTTC. Its protein is CASSPRRDRGHRLFEQYF.

This clone has a handful of counts. V and J are TRBV28 and TRBJ2-7; the match to TRBD2 covers 12 bases. This CDR3 contains 16 residues. J lost 6 bases, V lost 4 bases, and 10 bases had no gene match. CDR1 MDHEN and CDR2 SYDVKM come from the germline V gene. The CDR3 is CASSSTSGRLTGEQYF. DNA of the CDR3: TGTGCCAGCAGTTCCACTAGCGGGAGGTTAACGGGCGAGCAGTACTTC.

V is TRBV28 and J is TRBJ2-3; D call uncertain. The V gene lost 4 bases and the J gene lost 4 bases, with 15 bases spanning the gap. Germline CDR1 and CDR2: MDHEN and SYDVKM. The CDR3 consists of 15 residues. In DNA, the CDR3 is TGTGCCAGCAGTTATCAACTGGGAATATCAGATACGCAGTATTTT. It yields the protein CASSYQLGISDTQYF.

This clone was counted only a few times. The J gene is TRBJ2-1, the V gene TRBV10-3; D may be TRBD1 (6 bases). Trimming removed 10 bases at V and 10 bases at J, with 14 bases between. This CDR3 is 11 amino acids long. Germline lookup yields CDR1 ENHRY and CDR2 SYGVKD. The CDR3 reads CATQGQWEQFF. DNA of the CDR3: TGTGCCACCCAGGGGCAATGGGAGCAGTTCTTC.